This T cell receptor (beta chain) was found in a study of PD-1 and CTLA-4 blockade in melanoma. The repertoire was sequenced with immunoSEQ multiplex PCR; TCRdb's copy has only in-frame clones and lacks some. Here the sample spans tens of thousands of clones, 88% being singletons. This CDR3 has 15 amino acids. The V gene lost 5 bases and the J gene lost 3 bases, with 17 bases spanning the gap. Per the germline V gene, CDR1 is MDHEN and CDR2 is SYDVKM. Sequencing was performed on CD8+ T cells from peripheral blood, taken from a patient given anti-PD-1 treatment. The chain combines TRBV28 with TRBJ2-7; D gene ambiguous. The source of this sequence is a human donor with melanoma. The CDR3 DNA follows: TGTGCCAGCAGTGGCGACGGAAAAGTATTCTACGAGCAGTACTTC. Encoded protein: CASSGDGKVFYEQYF. The complete variable domain, with remaining parts taken from reference TRBV28 and TRBJ2-7, reads DVKVTQSSRYLVKRTGEKVFLECVQDMDHENMFWYRQDPGLGLRLIYFSYDVKMKEKGDIPEGYSVSREKKERFSLILESASTNQTSMYLCASSGDGKVFYEQYFGPGTRLTVT.